One sample yielded the 17 T cell receptor beta chains listed below, sequenced in a study of response to subunit inactivated influenza vaccine. TCRdb reprocessed the RT-PCR reads via MiXCR and lists one record per CDR3 protein. There are about 530,000 distinct CDR3 sequences in the sample; over 10% occur only once, and around 13% lies in the top ten. Here the sequenced sample was PBMCs from blood, taken more than 35 days after vaccination. These TCRs come from a man aged 50 to 59 who received an inactivated influenza vaccine.

The CDR3: CASGIGGGTEAFF. The CDR3 nucleotides read TGTGCCAGCGGCATTGGAGGGGGCACTGAAGCTTTCTTT. The V gene is TRBV6-2 or TRBV6-3, the J gene TRBJ1-1; weak D call: TRBD1 (6 bases). The CDR3 totals 13 residues. The V end was cut by 8 bases, the J end by 4 bases, with 14 bases between. Germline CDR1 reads MNHEY; CDR2 reads SVGEGT.

There are a few counts of this clonotype. This chain connects TRBV12-3 or TRBV12-4 to TRBJ1-1; 8 bases agree with TRBD1. The CDR3 is 16 residues long. Unmatched junction bases numbered 8, after V lost 3 bases and J lost 2 bases. CDR3 in DNA: TGTGCCAGCAGTTTGAGACAGGGGACCCGAAACACTGAAGCTTTCTTT. It is translated as CASSLRQGTRNTEAFF.

CDR3 sequence reads: CASSQGGTSYEQYF. CDR3 DNA sequence: TGTGCCAGCAGCCAAGGCGGCACCTCCTACGAGCAGTACTTC. The gene calls are TRBV3-1 and TRBJ2-7; D remains ambiguous. CDR3 length equals 14 residues. Germline values: CDR1 LGHDT, CDR2 YNNKEL (reference sequence). Deletions cut 1 base from V and 0 bases from J, with 7 bases between.

In this sample, this clonotype turned up many times. V and J are TRBV21-1 and TRBJ2-3; the table's D call, TRBD1, was not checked against the DNA. TRBV21-1 is an annotated pseudogene. The CDR3 totals 15 residues. CDR3 bases: TGTGCCAGCAGCAAAGACGAGGGGGCGAGAGATACGCAGTATTTT. It encodes CASSKDEGARDTQYF.

Here the CDR3 DNA reads TGTGCCAGCAGCCTCCGTAACGGCCCGACCCAAGAGACCCAGTACTTC. Translated: CASSLRNGPTQETQYF. This chain uses TRBV7-2 with TRBJ2-5; D is undetermined. This CDR3 is 16 amino acids long. The germline CDR1 and CDR2 sequences are SGHTA and FQGNSA. V was shortened by 5 bases and J by 1 base, with 17 bases between the two germline ends.

This chain uses TRBV6-5 with TRBJ2-2, with no clear D. V dropped 4 bases and J dropped 6 bases, with 18 bases sitting between them. CDR1 is MNHEY and CDR2 is SVGAGI in the germline V gene. The length of the CDR3 is 16 residues. The CDR3 DNA follows: TGTGCCAGCAGTTCCCAATCGAGGCTGGGTTCCGGGGAGCTGTTTTTT. It codes for CASSSQSRLGSGELFF.

The rearrangement uses TRBV12-3 or TRBV12-4 and TRBJ2-1, with TRBD2 matching 8 bases. This CDR3 contains 15 residues. Trimming took 6 bases from V and 2 from J; bases not matched to a gene: 6. The CDR3 DNA is TGTGCCAGCAGGATTTTAGCGGGACCCTACAATGAGCAGTTCTTC. Its translation is CASRILAGPYNEQFF.

This clonotype was counted ten times or more. This chain uses TRBV9 with TRBJ2-1; D may correspond to TRBD1 or TRBD2 (6 bases each). CDR3 length: 15 residues. Between the trimmed V and J ends, which lost 3 bases and 0 bases, there was a span of 10 bases. The V gene's germline CDR1 is SGDLS and CDR2 YYNGEE. CDR3 in amino acids: CASSERGVSYNEQFF. CDR3 DNA: TGTGCCAGCAGCGAGAGGGGGGTCTCCTACAATGAGCAGTTCTTC.

This clonotype was seen repeatedly, ten times or more. The V gene is TRBV6-5, the J gene TRBJ2-1; 11 nucleotides match TRBD2. After removal of 4 bases from V and 8 bases from J, the junction contained 7 bases not matched to a gene. There are 15 residues in the CDR3. Looked up from germline, CDR1 is MNHEY and CDR2 is SVGAGI. The CDR3 DNA reads TGTGCCAGCAGTTTTACTAGCGGGAGATCGGATGAGCAGTTCTTC. This gives the protein CASSFTSGRSDEQFF.

This sequence joins TRBV27 and TRBJ2-7, with D tentatively TRBD2 (6 bases). Germline V gene sequence: CDR1 MNHEY, CDR2 SMNVEV (reference sequence). The length of the CDR3 is 13 residues. V was cut by 6 bases and J by 3 bases, with 12 bases left in between. CDR3 protein: CASRSGLFYEQYF. In DNA, the CDR3 is TGTGCCAGCAGATCGGGACTCTTCTACGAGCAGTACTTC.

There are a few counts of this clonotype. V gene TRBV19 combines with J gene TRBJ1-1; D is unresolved. V was cut by 3 bases and J by 1 base, with 12 bases left in between. CDR1 is LNHDA, CDR2 SQIVND, per germline (reference sequence). This CDR3 comprises 15 residues. The DNA of the CDR3 is TGTGCCAGTAGTATTTCGGCGTCGGGGAACACTGAAGCTTTCTTT. This gives the protein CASSISASGNTEAFF.

V gene TRBV3-1 combines with J gene TRBJ1-6; 7 nucleotides match TRBD1. The CDR3 runs to 15 residues. Germline V gene sequence: CDR1 LGHDT, CDR2 YNNKEL (reference sequence). The ends lost 3 bases at V and 7 bases at J; junction bases unmatched: 6. The CDR3 DNA reads TGTGCCAGCAGCCAGCAAGGGACAGAGAATTCACCCCTCCACTTT. Residues: CASSQQGTENSPLHF.

There are many counts of this clonotype. The chain uses TRBV20-1 and TRBJ2-7, with 9 bases aligning to TRBD2. Trimming at V came to 6 bases and at J to 7 bases, leaving 13 bases not matched to a gene. This CDR3 spans 14 amino acids. Per the germline V gene, CDR1 is DFQATT and CDR2 is SNEGSKA (reference sequence). CDR3 bases: TGCAGTGCCTTCAAGGCTAGCGGGATGATTGAGCAGTACTTC. Encoded protein: CSAFKASGMIEQYF.

In its sample, this clonotype was seen many times. A read error may account for a junction end that differs from germline. This chain links TRBV5-1 with TRBJ2-5; 8 bases are shared with TRBD1. The CDR3 sequence is 14 residues long. CDR1 and CDR2 from the germline V gene are SGHRS and YFSETQ. The CDR3 protein is CASSSGTGQETQYF. The CDR3 DNA reads TGTGCCAGCAGCTCCGGGACAGGACAAGAGACCCAGTACTTC.

This clonotype was seen at least ten times. This CDR3 is CSARGTGGTGELFF. CDR3 nucleotide sequence: TGCAGTGCTAGAGGGACAGGGGGAACCGGGGAGCTGTTTTTT. This chain joins TRBV20-1 and TRBJ2-2; TRBD1 matches 10 bases. This CDR3 spans 14 amino acids. The trim removed 1 base at V and 5 bases at J, leaving 1 base unmatched. Germline V CDR1 and CDR2: DFQATT, SNEGSKA (reference sequence).

This clonotype has a handful of counts. The rearrangement links TRBV7-2 to TRBJ2-3, with 7 bases lining up with TRBD2. Trimming at V came to 1 base and at J to 1 base, leaving 5 bases not matched to a gene. The CDR3 spans 16 residues. In germline, CDR1 is SGHTA, CDR2 FQGNSA. In DNA, the CDR3 is TGTGCCAGCAGCTTAGAGGGCGGGGGACGCACAGATACGCAGTATTTT. Translation: CASSLEGGGRTDTQYF.

The chain couples TRBV4-3 to TRBJ2-2; 11 bases match TRBD2. After removal of 3 bases from V and 5 bases from J, the junction contained 5 bases not matched to a gene. Germline lookup yields CDR1 LGHNA and CDR2 YSLEER. The CDR3 length is 16 residues. The CDR3 DNA sequence: TGCGCCAGCAGCCACCACTCTAGCGGGAGGACCGGGGAGCTGTTTTTT. Translating gives CASSHHSSGRTGELFF.